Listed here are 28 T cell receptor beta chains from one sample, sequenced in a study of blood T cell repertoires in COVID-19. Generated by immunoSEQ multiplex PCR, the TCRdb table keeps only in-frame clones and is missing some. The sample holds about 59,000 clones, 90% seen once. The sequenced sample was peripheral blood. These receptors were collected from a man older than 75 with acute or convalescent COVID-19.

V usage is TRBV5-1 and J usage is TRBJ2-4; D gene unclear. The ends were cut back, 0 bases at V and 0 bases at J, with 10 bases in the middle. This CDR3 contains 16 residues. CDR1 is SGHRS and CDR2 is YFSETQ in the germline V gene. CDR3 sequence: CASSLDLGLAKNIQYF. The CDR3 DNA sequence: TGCGCCAGCAGCTTGGATCTTGGCCTAGCCAAAAACATTCAGTACTTC.

The CDR3: CASSPGTGENEQFF. For the CDR3, the DNA is TGTGCCAGCTCACCGGGGACAGGGGAAAATGAGCAGTTCTTC. V is TRBV18 and J is TRBJ2-1; 10 bases match TRBD1. J gave up 7 bases and V 3 bases, and 3 bases lay outside the gene matches. CDR1 and CDR2 from the germline V gene are KGHSH and LQKENI. This CDR3 region has 14 residues.

The CDR3 nucleotides read TGTGCCAGCAGCTCGGGGGGACTAGCGTATCCGAACACCGGGGAGCTGTTTTTT. Its protein is CASSSGGLAYPNTGELFF. The chain is built from TRBV7-9 and TRBJ2-2; 10 bases are shared with TRBD2. V was clipped by 4 bases and J by 0 bases; unmatched bases: 8. The CDR3 runs 18 residues. Germline V gives CDR1 SEHNR, CDR2 FQNEAQ (reference sequence).

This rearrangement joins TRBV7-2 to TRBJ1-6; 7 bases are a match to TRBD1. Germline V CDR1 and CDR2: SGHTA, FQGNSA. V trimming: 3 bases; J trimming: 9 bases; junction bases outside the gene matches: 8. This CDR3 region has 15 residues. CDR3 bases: TGTGCCAGCAGCTTGGGGCAGGGGGTGGGTTCACCCCTCCACTTT. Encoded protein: CASSLGQGVGSPLHF.

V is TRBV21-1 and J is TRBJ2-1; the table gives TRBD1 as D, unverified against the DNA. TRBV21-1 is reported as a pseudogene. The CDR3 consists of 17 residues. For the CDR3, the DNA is TGTGCCAGCAGCAAAGAAGGGGCCTTCCACTCCTACAATGAGCAGTTCTTC. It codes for CASSKEGAFHSYNEQFF.

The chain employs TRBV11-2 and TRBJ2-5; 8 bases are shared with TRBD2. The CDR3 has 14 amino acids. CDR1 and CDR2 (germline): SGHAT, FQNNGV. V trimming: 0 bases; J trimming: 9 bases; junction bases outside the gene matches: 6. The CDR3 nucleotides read TGTGCCAGCAGCTTAGATCCTTCGCGGGGGGCCCAGTACTTC. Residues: CASSLDPSRGAQYF.

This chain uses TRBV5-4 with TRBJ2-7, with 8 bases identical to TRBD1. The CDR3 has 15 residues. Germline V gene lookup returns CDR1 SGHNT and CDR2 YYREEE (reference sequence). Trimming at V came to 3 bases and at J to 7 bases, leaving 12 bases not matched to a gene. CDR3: CASSSGGPIAGEQYF. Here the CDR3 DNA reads TGTGCCAGCAGCTCAGGGGGCCCGATTGCGGGGGAGCAGTACTTC.

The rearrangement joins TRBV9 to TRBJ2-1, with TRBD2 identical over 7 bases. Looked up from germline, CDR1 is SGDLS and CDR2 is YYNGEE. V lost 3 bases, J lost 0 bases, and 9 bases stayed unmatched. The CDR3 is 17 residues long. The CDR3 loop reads CASSAKTSRSSYNEQFF. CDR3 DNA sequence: TGTGCCAGCAGCGCCAAGACTAGCAGGAGCTCCTACAATGAGCAGTTCTTC.

The CDR3 loop is CASSSTPDSSNQPQHF. As DNA, the CDR3 is TGTGCCAGCAGTTCTACACCCGACAGTAGCAATCAGCCCCAGCATTTT. J is TRBJ1-5 and V is TRBV28; TRBD1 might be the D (5 bases). CDR3 length equals 16 residues. The germline V and J ends were trimmed by 4 bases and 0 bases, with 13 bases remaining between them. Germline V lookup: CDR1 MDHEN, CDR2 SYDVKM. Based on the CDR3 plus reference TRBV28 and TRBJ1-5, the full variable domain is DVKVTQSSRYLVKRTGEKVFLECVQDMDHENMFWYRQDPGLGLRLIYFSYDVKMKEKGDIPEGYSVSREKKERFSLILESASTNQTSMYLCASSSTPDSSNQPQHFGDGTRLSIL.

The CDR3 loop reads CASSSSQGFSGANVLTF. CDR3 DNA: TGTGCCAGCAGTTCGTCACAGGGTTTCTCTGGGGCCAACGTCCTGACTTTC. This chain uses TRBV27 with TRBJ2-6; a weak D match, TRBD1 (6 bases). V lost 4 bases and J lost 0, with 13 bases in between. The CDR3 sequence is 17 residues long. Per the germline V gene, CDR1 is MNHEY and CDR2 is SMNVEV (reference sequence).

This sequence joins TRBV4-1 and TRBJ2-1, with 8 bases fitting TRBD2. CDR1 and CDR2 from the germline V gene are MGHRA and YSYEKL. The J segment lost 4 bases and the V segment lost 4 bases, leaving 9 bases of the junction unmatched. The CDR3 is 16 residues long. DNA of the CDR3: TGCGCCAGCAGCCCCGGGGGGAGCGGGGGATACAATGAGCAGTTCTTC. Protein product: CASSPGGSGGYNEQFF.

The DNA of the CDR3 is TGTGCCAGCAGCTTGAGCGGGACTAGTCCGGGAGAGACCCAGTACTTC. Translating it yields CASSLSGTSPGETQYF. The rearrangement links TRBV5-8 to TRBJ2-5; 8 positions agree with TRBD2. From germline, CDR1 is SGHTS and CDR2 YDEGEE. This CDR3 has 16 residues. V lost 1 base to trimming and J lost 4 bases; unmatched junction nucleotides: 9.

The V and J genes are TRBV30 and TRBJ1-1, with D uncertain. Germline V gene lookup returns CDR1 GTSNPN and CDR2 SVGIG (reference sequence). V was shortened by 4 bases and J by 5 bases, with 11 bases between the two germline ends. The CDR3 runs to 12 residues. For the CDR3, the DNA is TGTGCCTGGACCCCTCAGACAACTGAAGCTTTCTTT. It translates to CAWTPQTTEAFF.

CDR3 in DNA: TGTGCCAGCAGCTTAGTATCCAGGGCTGATTCACCCCTCCACTTT. Its translation is CASSLVSRADSPLHF. The V call is TRBV7-2, the J call TRBJ1-6; tentative D call: TRBD1 (5 bases). The CDR3 extends over 15 amino acids. V lost 1 base to trimming and J lost 8 bases, with 12 bases between them. CDR1 and CDR2 from the germline V gene are SGHTA and FQGNSA.

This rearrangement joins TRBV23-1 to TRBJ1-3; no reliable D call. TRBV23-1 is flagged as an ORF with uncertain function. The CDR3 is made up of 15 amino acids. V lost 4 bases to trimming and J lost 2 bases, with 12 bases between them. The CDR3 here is CASSPPEKAGNTIYF. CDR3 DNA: TGCGCCAGCAGTCCCCCGGAGAAGGCTGGAAACACCATATATTTT.

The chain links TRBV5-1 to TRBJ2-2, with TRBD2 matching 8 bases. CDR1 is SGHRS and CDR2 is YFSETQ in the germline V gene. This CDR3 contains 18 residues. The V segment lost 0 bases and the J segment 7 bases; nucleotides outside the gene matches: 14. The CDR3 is CASSLARFGGAEIGELFF. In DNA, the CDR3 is TGCGCCAGCAGCTTGGCGAGGTTCGGGGGGGCCGAGATCGGGGAGCTGTTTTTT.

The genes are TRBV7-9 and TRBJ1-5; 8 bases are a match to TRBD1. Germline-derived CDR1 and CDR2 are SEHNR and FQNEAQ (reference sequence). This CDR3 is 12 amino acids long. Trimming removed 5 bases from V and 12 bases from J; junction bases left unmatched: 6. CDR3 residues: CASSRGQGRQHF. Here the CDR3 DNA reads TGTGCCAGCAGCCGAGGACAGGGTCGCCAGCATTTT. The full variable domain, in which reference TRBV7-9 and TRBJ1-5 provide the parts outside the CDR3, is DTGVSQNPRHKITKRGQNVTFRCDPISEHNRLYWYRQTLGQGPEFLTYFQNEAQLEKSRLLSDRFSAERPKGSFSTLEIQRTEQGDSAMYLCASSRGQGRQHFGDGTRLSIL.

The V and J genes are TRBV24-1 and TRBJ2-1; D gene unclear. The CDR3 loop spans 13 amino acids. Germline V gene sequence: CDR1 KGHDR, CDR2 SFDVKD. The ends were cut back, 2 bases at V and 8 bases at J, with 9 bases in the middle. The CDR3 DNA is TGTGCCACCAGTGATTCACAAGAAGATGAGCAGTTCTTC. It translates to CATSDSQEDEQFF.

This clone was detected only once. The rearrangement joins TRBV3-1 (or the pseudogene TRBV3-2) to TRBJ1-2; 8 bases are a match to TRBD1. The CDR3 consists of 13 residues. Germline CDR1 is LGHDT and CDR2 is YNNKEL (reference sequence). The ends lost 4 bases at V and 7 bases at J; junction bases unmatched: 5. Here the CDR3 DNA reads TGTGCCAGCAGCCTGCCAGGGGGCGGTGGCTACACCTTC. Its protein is CASSLPGGGGYTF.

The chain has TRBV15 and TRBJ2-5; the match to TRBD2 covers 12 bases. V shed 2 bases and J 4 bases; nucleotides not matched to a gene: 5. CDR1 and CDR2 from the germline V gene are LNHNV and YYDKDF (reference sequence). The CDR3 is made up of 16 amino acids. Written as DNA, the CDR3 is TGTGCCACCAGCAGAAGGACTAGCGGGGTTAGAGAGACCCAGTACTTC. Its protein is CATSRRTSGVRETQYF.

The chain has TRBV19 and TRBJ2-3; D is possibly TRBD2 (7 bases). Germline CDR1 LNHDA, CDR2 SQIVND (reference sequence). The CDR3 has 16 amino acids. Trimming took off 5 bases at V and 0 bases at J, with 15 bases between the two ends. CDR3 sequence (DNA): TGTGCCAGTAGTGACAGGCGGGGGCCTAGCACAGATACGCAGTATTTT. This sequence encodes CASSDRRGPSTDTQYF.

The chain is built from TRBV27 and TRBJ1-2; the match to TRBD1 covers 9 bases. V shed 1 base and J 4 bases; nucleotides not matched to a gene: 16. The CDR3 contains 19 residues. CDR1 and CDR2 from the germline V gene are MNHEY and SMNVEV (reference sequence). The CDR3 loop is CASSLYGTGSGSGAYGYTF. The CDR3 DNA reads TGTGCCAGCAGTTTATACGGGACAGGGAGTGGCAGCGGGGCCTATGGCTACACCTTC.

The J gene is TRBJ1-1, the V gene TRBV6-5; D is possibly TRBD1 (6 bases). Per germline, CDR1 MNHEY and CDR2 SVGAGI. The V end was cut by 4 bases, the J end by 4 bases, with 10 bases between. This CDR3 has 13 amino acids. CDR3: CASSSQGGTEAFF. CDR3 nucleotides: TGTGCCAGCAGTTCCCAAGGGGGCACTGAAGCTTTCTTT.

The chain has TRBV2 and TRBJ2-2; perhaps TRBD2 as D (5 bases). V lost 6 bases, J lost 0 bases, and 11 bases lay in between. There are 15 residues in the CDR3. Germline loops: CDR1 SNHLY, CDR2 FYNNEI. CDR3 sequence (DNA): TGTGCCAGCAGCGGAGGCAGATCGAACACCGGGGAGCTGTTTTTT. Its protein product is CASSGGRSNTGELFF.

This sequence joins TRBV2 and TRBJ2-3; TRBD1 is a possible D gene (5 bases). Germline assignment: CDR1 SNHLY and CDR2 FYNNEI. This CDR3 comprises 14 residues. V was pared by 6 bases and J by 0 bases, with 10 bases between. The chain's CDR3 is CASRGAGSTDTQYF. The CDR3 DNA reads TGTGCCAGCAGAGGGGCAGGGAGCACAGATACGCAGTATTTT.

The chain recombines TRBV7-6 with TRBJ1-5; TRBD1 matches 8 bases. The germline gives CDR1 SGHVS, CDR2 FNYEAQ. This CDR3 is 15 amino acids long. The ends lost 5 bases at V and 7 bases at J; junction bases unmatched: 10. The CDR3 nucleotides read TGTGCCAGCAGCCTGAACAGGGGGGGAAAGCAGCCCCAGCATTTT. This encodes CASSLNRGGKQPQHF.

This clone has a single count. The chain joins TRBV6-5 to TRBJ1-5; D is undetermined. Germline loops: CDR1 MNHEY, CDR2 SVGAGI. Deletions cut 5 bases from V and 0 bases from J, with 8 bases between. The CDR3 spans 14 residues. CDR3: CASSNGISNQPQHF. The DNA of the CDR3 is TGTGCCAGCAGTAATGGCATTAGCAATCAGCCCCAGCATTTT.

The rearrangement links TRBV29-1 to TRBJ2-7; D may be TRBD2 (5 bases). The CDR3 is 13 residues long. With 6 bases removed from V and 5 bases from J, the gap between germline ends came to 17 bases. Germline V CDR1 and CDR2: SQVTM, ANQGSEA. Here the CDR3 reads CSVVTAFGDEQYF. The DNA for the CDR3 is TGCAGCGTCGTTACAGCCTTCGGGGACGAGCAGTACTTC.